The clone carrying this TCR beta chain was observed many times. A sample-barcoded 5' primer and a J-beta primer mix were used in a second PCR of about 7 to 12 cycles. Each CDR3 protein gets one entry after TCRdb re-called the 5' RACE reads with MiXCR. The sample lists 1,800,000 or so distinct CDR3 sequences; 39% were seen once. The V and J ends lost 6 bases and 3 bases respectively, with 15 bases between them. The CDR3 covers 15 residues. The V gene's germline CDR1 is MNHEY and CDR2 SVGEGT. The data are from a study of blood T cells in healthy people across ages. Donors were systemically healthy Caucasian individuals from Russia aged 6 to 90 years. Extraction yielded at least 5 micrograms of total RNA per sample.

Sequences were obtained from blood. V gene TRBV6-2 or TRBV6-3 combines with J gene TRBJ2-1; D might be TRBD1 or TRBD2, each matching 5 bases. The clonotype was recovered from a human donor in good health. DNA for the CDR3: TGTGCCAGCAGAATCGACAGTGGAGGCTACAATGAGCAGTTCTTC. Translated: CASRIDSGGYNEQFF.